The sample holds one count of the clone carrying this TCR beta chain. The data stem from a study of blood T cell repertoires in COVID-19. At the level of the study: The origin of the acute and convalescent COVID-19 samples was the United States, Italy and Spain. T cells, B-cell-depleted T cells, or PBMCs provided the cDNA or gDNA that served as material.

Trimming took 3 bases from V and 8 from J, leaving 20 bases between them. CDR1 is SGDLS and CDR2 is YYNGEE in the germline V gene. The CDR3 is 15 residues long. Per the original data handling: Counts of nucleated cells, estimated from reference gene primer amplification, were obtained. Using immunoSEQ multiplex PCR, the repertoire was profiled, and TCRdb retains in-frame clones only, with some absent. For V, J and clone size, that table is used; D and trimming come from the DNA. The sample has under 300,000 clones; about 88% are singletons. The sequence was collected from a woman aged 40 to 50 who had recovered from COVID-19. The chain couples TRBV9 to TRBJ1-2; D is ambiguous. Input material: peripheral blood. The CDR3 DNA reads TGTGCCAGCAGCGCCCAATTTAAAGGTTTGGGCGGCTACACCTTC. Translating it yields CASSAQFKGLGGYTF.